These 32 T cell receptor beta chains were sequenced from one sample in a study of T-cell reconstitution after alpha-beta-depleted transplantation in children. The library targeted TCRbeta and was prepared with unique molecular identifiers. TCRdb independently ran MiXCR on the PCR reads; one entry per CDR3 protein. The sample has around 600,000 distinct CDR3 sequences, roughly 23% seen once. The source was PBMCs, mostly from graft donor cells, collected 360 days after TCRalphabeta/CD19-depleted stem cell transplant. These receptors were collected from a boy younger than two who had a stem cell transplant for acute myeloid leukemia, so the T cells may come from the graft donor.

This clonotype was seen a few times. This rearrangement joins TRBV12-3 or TRBV12-4 to TRBJ2-1; 11 bases map to TRBD2. This CDR3 spans 15 amino acids. V lost 6 bases to trimming and J lost 5 bases; unmatched junction nucleotides: 6. This CDR3 is CASSASGGLNNEQFF. DNA for the CDR3: TGTGCCAGCAGCGCTAGCGGGGGGCTTAACAATGAGCAGTTCTTC.

The chain joins TRBV20-1 to TRBJ2-2; D gene ambiguous. Trimming took 6 bases from V and 3 from J, leaving 17 bases between them. The CDR3 spans 15 residues. Per the germline V gene, CDR1 is DFQATT and CDR2 is SNEGSKA (reference sequence). The CDR3 DNA follows: TGCAGTGCGAGTAGGGTCGGTCGGGACACCGGGGAGCTGTTTTTT. Protein product: CSASRVGRDTGELFF.

This clonotype was observed a few times. This chain links TRBV20-1 with TRBJ2-1, with 8 positions matching TRBD1. This CDR3 contains 13 residues. Germline V gene sequence: CDR1 DFQATT, CDR2 SNEGSKA (reference sequence). The CDR3 DNA sequence: TGCAGCAATGACAGGGGCTCCTACAATGAGCAGTTCTTC. As protein: CSNDRGSYNEQFF.

This clonotype came up many times. J is TRBJ2-1 and V is TRBV7-2; no reliable D call. CDR3 length: 17 amino acids. V lost 5 bases to trimming and J lost 4 bases, with 21 bases between them. From germline, CDR1 is SGHTA and CDR2 FQGNSA. CDR3 loop: CASSQGPLRARYNEQFF. The CDR3 nucleotides read TGTGCCAGCAGCCAAGGACCCCTTAGGGCTAGATACAATGAGCAGTTCTTC.

This clonotype was recorded a few times. The V gene is TRBV7-2, the J gene TRBJ2-7; D is ambiguous. The CDR3 covers 13 residues. Trimming took 0 bases from V and 8 from J, leaving 11 bases between them. The germline V gene encodes CDR1 SGHTA and CDR2 FQGNSA. CDR3 DNA: TGTGCCAGCAGCTTAGCGCAGCTCAGCAAGCAGTACTTC. This encodes CASSLAQLSKQYF. Supplemented by reference TRBV7-2 and TRBJ2-7, the full variable domain reads GAGVSQSPSNKVTEKGKDVELRCDPISGHTALYWYRQSLGQGLEFLIYFQGNSAPDKSGLPSDRFSAERTGGSVSTLTIQRTQQEDSAVYLCASSLAQLSKQYFGPGTRLTVT.

There are many counts of this clonotype. This rearrangement joins TRBV28 to TRBJ2-7, with 9 bases fitting TRBD1. Germline V gene data show CDR1 as MDHEN and CDR2 as SYDVKM. CDR3 length equals 16 residues. V lost 3 bases and J lost 6; bases outside the gene matches: 12. Here the CDR3 reads CASSFRTGVGVGEQYV. CDR3 bases: TGTGCCAGCAGTTTCCGGACAGGGGTCGGTGTTGGCGAGCAGTACGTC.

This clonotype was seen at least ten times. V gene TRBV10-3 combines with J gene TRBJ2-5; the match to TRBD1 covers 8 bases. The CDR3 consists of 13 residues. Germline values: CDR1 ENHRY, CDR2 SYGVKD. V was pared by 5 bases and J by 4 bases, with 3 bases of the junction left unmatched. The CDR3: CAISLQGGETQYF. CDR3 nucleotides: TGTGCCATCAGTTTACAGGGGGGAGAGACCCAGTACTTC.

This clonotype came up a few times. The J gene is TRBJ2-3, the V gene TRBV7-2; unclear D gene. The CDR3 has 14 residues. V lost 0 bases and J 4 bases, leaving 8 bases between the germline ends. Germline V gives CDR1 SGHTA, CDR2 FQGNSA. CDR3 sequence (DNA): TGTGCCAGCAGCTTAGCGGGGTCGCCAGATACGCAGTATTTT. Translating it yields CASSLAGSPDTQYF.

The chain is built from TRBV20-1 and TRBJ2-7; 9 bases match TRBD1. The junction had 10 bases not matched to a gene; V was cut back by 4 bases and J by 3 bases. The CDR3 is 15 residues long. Per germline, CDR1 DFQATT and CDR2 SNEGSKA (reference sequence). The CDR3 region is CSATSGGTGLYEQYF. In DNA, the CDR3 is TGCAGTGCTACGAGTGGCGGGACAGGGCTCTACGAGCAGTACTTC.

The chain uses TRBV11-1 and TRBJ2-1; tentatively, D is TRBD2 (6 bases). Deletions cut 4 bases from V and 2 bases from J, with 21 bases between. Germline V CDR1 and CDR2: SGHAT, FQDESV (reference sequence). This CDR3 contains 18 residues. CDR3 DNA sequence: TGTGCCAGCAGCTCTCGCCGCCTTTTAGCGGATACCTACAATGAGCAGTTCTTC. It yields the protein CASSSRRLLADTYNEQFF.

The rearrangement links TRBV6-1 to TRBJ1-5; D is perhaps TRBD1 (5 bases). Germline V gene data show CDR1 as MNHNS and CDR2 as SASEGT. Trimming removed 6 bases from V and 5 bases from J, with 11 bases in between. This CDR3 is built from 13 residues. The CDR3 spells CASRGESHQPQHF. The CDR3 nucleotides read TGTGCCAGCAGGGGGGAATCACATCAGCCCCAGCATTTT.

In its sample, this clonotype was seen a few times. The chain combines TRBV29-1 with TRBJ2-3, with TRBD1 matching over 9 bases. Per the germline V gene, CDR1 is SQVTM and CDR2 is ANQGSEA. The junction had 5 bases not matched to a gene; V was cut back by 8 bases and J by 2 bases. This CDR3 is built from 13 residues. CDR3 sequence reads: CSLGQGTTDTQYF. The CDR3 DNA sequence: TGCAGCCTCGGACAGGGGACCACAGATACGCAGTATTTT.

This clonotype appeared a few times. V gene TRBV12-3 or TRBV12-4 combines with J gene TRBJ2-1, with D perhaps matching TRBD1 or TRBD2 (6 bases each). The CDR3 has 15 amino acids. V was shortened by 4 bases and J by 4 bases, with 14 bases between the two germline ends. Written as DNA, the CDR3 is TGTGCCAGCAGTTCCCGGGGGACATATTACAATGAGCAGTTCTTC. Encoded protein: CASSSRGTYYNEQFF.

This clonotype was seen more than once but under ten times. The rearrangement uses TRBV5-8 and TRBJ1-4; possibly TRBD1 for D (5 bases). V lost 0 bases and J 6 bases, leaving 12 bases between the germline ends. CDR1 is SGHTS, CDR2 YDEGEE, per germline. The CDR3 consists of 15 residues. The CDR3 protein is CASSLVPGRDEKLFF. The CDR3 region has the DNA TGTGCCAGCAGCTTGGTCCCAGGGAGGGATGAAAAACTGTTTTTT.

This clonotype was observed many times. The genes are TRBV6-1 and TRBJ2-5, with D tentatively TRBD1 (5 bases). CDR1 is MNHNS and CDR2 is SASEGT in the germline V gene. The CDR3 sequence is 13 residues long. V lost 4 bases and J lost 4, with 10 bases in between. CDR3 nucleotides: TGTGCCAGCAGTGCAGACAGTGGAGAGACCCAGTACTTC. This translates into CASSADSGETQYF.

V is TRBV20-1 and J is TRBJ2-5; the match to TRBD1 covers 9 bases. Losses at the gene ends were 2 bases for V and 5 bases for J; bases not matched to a gene: 6. The CDR3 spans 14 residues. Germline CDR1 reads DFQATT; CDR2 reads SNEGSKA (reference sequence). CDR3 in DNA: TGCAGTGCTAGAAGGACAGGGGTGCCGGAGACCCAGTACTTC. Its protein is CSARRTGVPETQYF.

This clonotype was picked up many times. The V gene is TRBV24-1, the J gene TRBJ2-2, with 7 nucleotides matching TRBD1. Germline loops: CDR1 KGHDR, CDR2 SFDVKD. The junction had 6 bases not matched to a gene; V was cut back by 8 bases and J by 7 bases. The CDR3 sequence is 13 residues long. CDR3 protein: CATKGQPHGELFF. In DNA form, the CDR3 reads TGTGCCACCAAGGGACAGCCTCACGGGGAGCTGTTTTTT.

V and J are TRBV28 and TRBJ2-7; 7 positions match TRBD1. In germline, CDR1 is MDHEN, CDR2 SYDVKM. The CDR3 runs 13 residues. V was pared by 5 bases and J by 2 bases, with 3 bases of the junction left unmatched. The CDR3 DNA follows: TGTGCCAGCAGTCAGGGGACAGCCTACGAGCAGTACGTC. It codes for CASSQGTAYEQYV.

This clonotype was detected many times. The gene calls are TRBV7-2 and TRBJ1-2; D may be TRBD1 (5 bases). The V end was cut by 1 base, the J end by 5 bases, with 14 bases between. Germline CDR1 and CDR2: SGHTA and FQGNSA. CDR3 size: 15 residues. CDR3 sequence: CASSLGRGNRYGYTF. In DNA, the CDR3 is TGTGCCAGCAGCTTAGGAAGGGGCAACCGTTATGGCTACACCTTC.

This clonotype was picked up many times. This rearrangement joins TRBV12-3 or TRBV12-4 to TRBJ1-5; 7 bases fit TRBD1. CDR3 size: 14 residues. Trimming took 6 bases from V and 0 from J; bases not matched to a gene: 2. In DNA, the CDR3 is TGTGCCAGCAGCTCAGGGGGTAGCAATCAGCCCCAGCATTTT. Translating it yields CASSSGGSNQPQHF.

The genes are TRBV6-5 and TRBJ2-1; the D gene is possibly TRBD2 (5 bases). Per the germline V gene, CDR1 is MNHEY and CDR2 is SVGAGI. The CDR3 length is 16 residues. V was pared by 0 bases and J by 2 bases, with 11 bases between. Written as DNA, the CDR3 is TGTGCCAGCAGTTACTCGACCGGGGTCCCCTACAATGAGCAGTTCTTC. This translates into CASSYSTGVPYNEQFF.

This clonotype has ten or more counts. V and J are TRBV29-1 and TRBJ2-7; TRBD1 agrees at 7 bases. V lost 4 bases to trimming and J lost 0 bases; unmatched junction nucleotides: 6. CDR1 is SQVTM and CDR2 is ANQGSEA in the germline V gene. The length of the CDR3 is 14 residues. As DNA, the CDR3 is TGCAGCGTTGCGACAGGGACCTCCTCCTACGAGCAGTACTTC. It encodes CSVATGTSSYEQYF.

This clonotype was seen many times. This rearrangement joins TRBV20-1 to TRBJ1-5; the D gene is possibly TRBD1 (5 bases). The CDR3 has 14 amino acids. Germline V gene sequence: CDR1 DFQATT, CDR2 SNEGSKA (reference sequence). V lost 4 bases and J 3 bases, leaving 13 bases between the germline ends. CDR3 DNA sequence: TGCAGTGCTAAGGCGACAGTTTTCAATCAGCCCCAGCATTTT. Translating gives CSAKATVFNQPQHF.

This clonotype was counted between two and nine times. CDR3 DNA: TGCGCCAGCAGCAGAGGGACAGCGGCTAGCACAGATACGCAGTATTTT. It encodes CASSRGTAASTDTQYF. The gene calls are TRBV5-1 and TRBJ2-3, with TRBD1 matching over 7 bases. The CDR3 runs 16 residues. V shed 4 bases and J 0 bases; nucleotides not matched to a gene: 8. Germline V gene lookup returns CDR1 SGHRS and CDR2 YFSETQ.

This clonotype is a singleton in its sample. The chain uses TRBV10-2 and TRBJ2-2; D unclear. Germline V CDR1 and CDR2: WSHSY, SAAADI. CDR3 length equals 15 residues. V was pared by 2 bases and J by 2 bases, with 9 bases between. In DNA, the CDR3 is TGCGCCAGCAGTGAGGGGGTTTTTAACACCGGGGAGCTGTTTTTT. Translated, it gives CASSEGVFNTGELFF.

V and J are TRBV28 and TRBJ2-7, with D tentatively TRBD2 (5 bases). CDR1 and CDR2 (germline): MDHEN, SYDVKM. The V end was cut by 3 bases, the J end by 5 bases, with 11 bases between. This CDR3 has 13 amino acids. The CDR3 loop reads CASSLREADEQYF. CDR3 DNA: TGTGCCAGCAGTTTGAGGGAAGCAGACGAGCAGTACTTC.

This clonotype was detected ten times or more. The J gene is TRBJ2-1, the V gene TRBV18; D not resolved. The CDR3 loop spans 13 amino acids. Germline V gives CDR1 KGHSH, CDR2 LQKENI. The V end was cut by 6 bases, the J end by 1 base, with 7 bases between. As DNA, the CDR3 is TGTGCCAGCTCGGGTTTATCCTACAATGAGCAGTTCTTC. Translated: CASSGLSYNEQFF.

V usage is TRBV5-1 and J usage is TRBJ2-3; no clear D gene. This CDR3 is built from 15 residues. Trimming left V 3 bases short and J 2 bases short, with 13 bases between. Germline V gene lookup returns CDR1 SGHRS and CDR2 YFSETQ. CDR3 nucleotide sequence: TGCGCCAGCAGCTGGGCGGCCGTACTCACAGATACGCAGTATTTT. It encodes CASSWAAVLTDTQYF.

In its sample, this clonotype was seen a few times. The rearrangement links TRBV6-5 to TRBJ2-3, with D tentatively TRBD2 (5 bases). Germline V gives CDR1 MNHEY, CDR2 SVGAGI. Between the trimmed V and J ends, which lost 0 bases and 3 bases, there was a span of 16 bases. CDR3 size: 17 residues. This chain's CDR3 is CASSYSKDQRRTDTQYF. The CDR3 coding sequence is TGTGCCAGCAGTTACTCGAAAGATCAGCGGAGAACAGATACGCAGTATTTT.

This clonotype occurred many times. This chain joins TRBV15 and TRBJ1-4; no reliable D call. The CDR3 runs to 15 residues. V dropped 6 bases and J dropped 3 bases, with 14 bases sitting between them. Germline V gene lookup returns CDR1 LNHNV and CDR2 YYDKDF (reference sequence). CDR3 DNA sequence: TGTGCCACCAGTCTTCATACAGCTTCTAATGAAAAACTGTTTTTT. This translates into CATSLHTASNEKLFF.

This clonotype was seen many times. The chain carries TRBV7-9 and TRBJ2-1; TRBD2 aligns across 7 bases. V shed 5 bases, J shed 5 bases, and the junction held 6 bases outside the gene matches. Germline loops: CDR1 SEHNR, CDR2 FQNEAQ (reference sequence). The CDR3 sequence is 14 residues long. CDR3 sequence reads: CASSTGTINNEQFF. As DNA, the CDR3 is TGTGCCAGCAGCACCGGGACTATTAACAATGAGCAGTTCTTC.

This clonotype has ten or more counts. The chain links TRBV5-1 to TRBJ2-3, with D unclear. This CDR3 has 13 residues. Trimming took 0 bases from V and 2 from J, leaving 4 bases between them. Germline assignment: CDR1 SGHRS and CDR2 YFSETQ. CDR3 protein: CASSLAPTDTQYF. The CDR3 DNA reads TGCGCCAGCAGCTTGGCGCCCACAGATACGCAGTATTTT.